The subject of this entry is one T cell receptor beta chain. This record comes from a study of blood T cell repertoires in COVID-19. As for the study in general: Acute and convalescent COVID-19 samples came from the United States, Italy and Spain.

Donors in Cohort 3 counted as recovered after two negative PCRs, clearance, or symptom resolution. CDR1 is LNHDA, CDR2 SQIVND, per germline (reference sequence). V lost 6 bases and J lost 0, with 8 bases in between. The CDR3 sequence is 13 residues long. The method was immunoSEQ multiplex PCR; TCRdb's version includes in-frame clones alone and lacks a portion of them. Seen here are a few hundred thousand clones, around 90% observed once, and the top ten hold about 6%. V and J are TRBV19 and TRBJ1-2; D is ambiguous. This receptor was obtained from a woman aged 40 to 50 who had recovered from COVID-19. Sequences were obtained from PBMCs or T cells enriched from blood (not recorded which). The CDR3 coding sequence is TGTGCCAGTAGGGTGGACTCTAACTATGGCTACACCTTC. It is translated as CASRVDSNYGYTF.